This entry is about one TCR beta chain. Its antigen is not known. Libraries were prepared by immunoSEQ multiplex PCR; TCRdb keeps only in-frame clonotypes and omits some of them. The sample has 65,000 to 75,000 clones, more than 75% seen once. This entry is derived from a study of OX40 agonist ivuxolimab in advanced cancers. Study outcomes and limitations: CD4+ and CD8+ T cells in blood underwent clonal expansion by week 6 at 0.1 to 3.0 mg/kg.

Germline V lookup: CDR1 GTSNPN, CDR2 SVGIG (reference sequence). V shed 0 bases, J shed 3 bases, and the junction held 11 bases outside the gene matches. The CDR3 runs 17 residues. The chain recombines TRBV30 with TRBJ1-3; 7 nucleotides align to TRBD1. The sample was CD4+ or CD8+ T cells sorted from blood, taken in a trial of the OX40 agonist ivuxolimab. This TCR was sampled from an adult with an advanced solid tumor such as melanoma, head and neck, liver or kidney cancer. The CDR3 sequence: CAWSVRDRSFLGNTIYF. DNA for the CDR3: TGTGCCTGGAGTGTACGGGACAGATCGTTCCTTGGAAACACCATATATTTT.